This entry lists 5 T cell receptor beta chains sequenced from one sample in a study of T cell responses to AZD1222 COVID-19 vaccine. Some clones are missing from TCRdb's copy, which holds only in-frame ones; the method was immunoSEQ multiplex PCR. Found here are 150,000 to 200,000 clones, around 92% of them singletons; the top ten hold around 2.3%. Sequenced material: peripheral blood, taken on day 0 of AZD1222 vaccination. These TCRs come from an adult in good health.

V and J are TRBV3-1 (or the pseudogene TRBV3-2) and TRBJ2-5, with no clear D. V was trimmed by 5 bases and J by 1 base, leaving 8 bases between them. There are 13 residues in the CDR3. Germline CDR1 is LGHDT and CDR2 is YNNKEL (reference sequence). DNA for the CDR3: TGTGCCAGCAGCGCCCAGATCCAAGAGACCCAGTACTTC. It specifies CASSAQIQETQYF.

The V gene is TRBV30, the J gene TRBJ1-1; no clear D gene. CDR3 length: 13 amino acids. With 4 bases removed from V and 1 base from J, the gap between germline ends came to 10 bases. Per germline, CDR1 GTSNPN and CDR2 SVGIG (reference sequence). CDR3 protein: CAWKFSRNTEAFF. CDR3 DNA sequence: TGTGCCTGGAAATTTAGTCGGAACACTGAAGCTTTCTTT.

CDR3 DNA: TGTGCCAGCAGCTTAGCGGGACAGAACACTGAAGCTTTCTTT. This translates into CASSLAGQNTEAFF. The V call is TRBV7-9, the J call TRBJ1-1; weak D call: TRBD1 (6 bases). Trimming removed 0 bases at V and 1 base at J, with 6 bases between. Germline CDR1 reads SEHNR; CDR2 reads FQNEAQ (reference sequence). The CDR3 consists of 14 residues.

The CDR3 here is CASSQGWPGDTFQETQYF. The CDR3, as DNA: TGCGCCAGCAGCCAAGGTTGGCCAGGGGACACCTTCCAAGAGACCCAGTACTTC. The chain employs TRBV4-1 and TRBJ2-5; possible D gene TRBD1, 6 bases. CDR3 length equals 18 residues. Germline V gene sequence: CDR1 MGHRA, CDR2 YSYEKL. The ends were cut back, 1 base at V and 1 base at J, with 19 bases in the middle.

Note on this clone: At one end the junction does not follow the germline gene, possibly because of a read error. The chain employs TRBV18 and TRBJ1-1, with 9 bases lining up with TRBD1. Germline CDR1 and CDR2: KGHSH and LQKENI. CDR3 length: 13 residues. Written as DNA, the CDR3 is TGTGCCAGCTCACCACTGACAGGGGGAGGGGTTTTTTTT. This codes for CASSPLTGGGVFF. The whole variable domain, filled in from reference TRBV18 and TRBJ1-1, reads NAGVMQNPRHLVRRRGQEARLRCSPMKGHSHVYWYRQLPEEGLKFMVYLQKENIIDESGMPKERFSAEFPKEGPSILRIQQVVRGDSAAYFCASSPLTGGGVFFGQGTRLTVV.